This passage covers 8 T cell receptor beta chains from one sample sequenced in a study of T cell responses to AZD1222 COVID-19 vaccine. Sequencing was performed with immunoSEQ multiplex PCR; in TCRdb, only in-frame clones are kept and a portion is missing. The sample shows about 94,000 clones, 85% of them seen only once. Source: peripheral blood, taken 28 days after the second AZD1222 dose. These receptors were collected from an adult who received the AZD1222 COVID-19 vaccine.

V is TRBV14 and J is TRBJ1-6, with 7 bases aligning to TRBD1. V was clipped by 4 bases and J by 9 bases; unmatched bases: 15. Germline loops: CDR1 SGHDN, CDR2 FVKESK. The length of the CDR3 is 17 residues. The CDR3 DNA reads TGTGCCAGCAGCCCACACCCCCGGGACAGTATGTTTTCACCCCTCCACTTT. It yields the protein CASSPHPRDSMFSPLHF.

V is TRBV7-2 and J is TRBJ2-2; D ambiguous. CDR1 and CDR2 from the germline V gene are SGHTA and FQGNSA. Trimming took off 3 bases at V and 0 bases at J, with 11 bases between the two ends. The length of the CDR3 is 16 residues. CDR3 in DNA: TGTGCCAGCAGCTTTCGGCCTATAGCGAACACCGGGGAGCTGTTTTTT. It is translated as CASSFRPIANTGELFF.

The chain combines TRBV11-3 with TRBJ2-7; no clear D gene. Germline V lookup: CDR1 SGHNT, CDR2 YENEEA. The CDR3 is 14 residues long. The ends were cut back, 3 bases at V and 6 bases at J, with 15 bases in the middle. CDR3 coding DNA: TGTGCCAGCAGCTTTTCCTCGGGCCGAGGCGAGCAGTACTTC. The encoded protein is CASSFSSGRGEQYF.

This sequence joins TRBV19 and TRBJ2-1; 7 bases align to TRBD1. The CDR3 sequence is 18 residues long. Germline trimming cut 4 bases from V and 0 bases from J; bases unmatched to any gene: 12. CDR1 is LNHDA and CDR2 is SQIVND in the germline V gene (reference sequence). CDR3: CASSTSTGTVFSYNEQFF. Here the CDR3 DNA reads TGTGCCAGTAGTACCTCCACCGGGACAGTTTTCTCCTACAATGAGCAGTTCTTC.

This chain joins TRBV28 and TRBJ1-1; D unclear. This CDR3 contains 17 residues. The germline V gene encodes CDR1 MDHEN and CDR2 SYDVKM. Trimming left V 3 bases short and J 0 bases short, with 17 bases between. This CDR3 is CASSLVRGGRLNTEAFF. In DNA form, the CDR3 reads TGTGCCAGCAGTTTGGTGCGGGGAGGGAGGTTGAACACTGAAGCTTTCTTT.

The sample holds one count of this clone. The chain uses TRBV7-9 and TRBJ2-2, with 9 bases that match TRBD1. The length of the CDR3 is 15 residues. Germline V gene sequence: CDR1 SEHNR, CDR2 FQNEAQ (reference sequence). Trimming cost V 4 bases and J 7 bases; bases outside gene matches: 7. The CDR3, as DNA: TGTGCCAGCAGCTCACCCGGGACAGGGATCGGGGAGCTGTTTTTT. It specifies CASSSPGTGIGELFF.

The chain recombines TRBV7-6 with TRBJ1-4; D unresolved. Germline values: CDR1 SGHVS, CDR2 FNYEAQ. The V end was cut by 2 bases, the J end by 10 bases, with 8 bases between. The CDR3 runs to 12 residues. CDR3 DNA sequence: TGTGCCAGCAGCTTAACCAAGCGAAAACTGTTTTTT. It translates to CASSLTKRKLFF.

The V call is TRBV6-1, the J call TRBJ1-2; TRBD1 agrees at 11 bases. The V and J ends lost 4 bases and 1 base, in that order; junction bases with no gene match: 8. Germline V CDR1 and CDR2: MNHNS, SASEGT. This CDR3 has 17 residues. CDR3 nucleotide sequence: TGTGCCAGCAGTGTACAAGGACAGGGGGCCCTTAACTATGGCTACACCTTC. Its translation: CASSVQGQGALNYGYTF.